A selection of T cell receptor beta chains follows, all from one sample in a study of monozygotic twins with inflammatory bowel disease. TCRdb reworked the 5' RACE reads into one entry per CDR3 protein, no DNA. The sample data list a few hundred thousand distinct CDR3 sequences. Sequenced: blood. All receptors come from a human donor with ulcerative colitis or Crohn's disease, or a healthy co-twin of an affected twin (not recorded which). Both conserved end residues are part of each CDR3.

TRBV9	17	TRBJ2-1	CASSLHPTGGSYNEQFF
TRBV7-8	15	TRBJ2-7	CASSSRRTHTYEQYF
TRBV10-3	13	TRBJ1-1	CATTGVIKAEAFF
TRBV6-4	16	TRBJ2-3	CASSDSVAGSADTQYF
TRBV19	13	TRBJ2-7	CASSVQGAHEQYF
TRBV12-3/TRBV12-4	14	TRBJ1-5	CVPWRTGDGQPQHF
TRBV7-8	16	TRBJ1-3	CASSPRQGAVGNTIYF
TRBV5-1	16	TRBJ2-7	CASSSRPTGNLYEQYF
TRBV7-2	16	TRBJ2-1	CASSQNWGPESREQFF
TRBV12-3/TRBV12-4	13	TRBJ1-1	CASSLNSYTEAFF
TRBV12-3/TRBV12-4	15	TRBJ2-1	CASSDGQLAYNEQFF
TRBV6-5	15	TRBJ2-7	CASSYSEDYIPMENF
TRBV5-4	14	TRBJ2-1	CAGREQVQHGEQFF
TRBV5-1	16	TRBJ2-1	CASRPTGTGHYNEQFF
TRBV4-1	14	TRBJ1-1	CASSRTGGDTEAFF
TRBV5-1	16	TRBJ2-3	CASSSGTNTRTDTQYF
TRBV10-1	13	TRBJ1-6	CATRREINSPLHF
TRBV9	15	TRBJ2-3	CASSELISGTDTQYF
TRBV5-1	21	TRBJ2-1	CASSSASSGGSLFSSYNEQFF
TRBV29-1	12	TRBJ2-7	CSALWGSHEQYF